This T cell receptor (beta chain) stems from a study of blood T cell repertoires in COVID-19. Study context: Material from acute and convalescent COVID-19 was sourced from the United States, Italy and Spain. Nucleic acid was either cDNA or gDNA, and it came from T cells, B-cell-depleted T cells, or PBMCs.

The V segment lost 6 bases and the J segment 5 bases; nucleotides outside the gene matches: 2. The CDR3 runs to 11 residues. The V gene's germline CDR1 is DFQATT and CDR2 SNEGSKA (reference sequence). Original processing methods: Reference gene primers were amplified, and this amplification served to estimate nucleated cell counts. Repertoires were generated with immunoSEQ multiplex PCR, while TCRdb's copy carries only in-frame clones and drops some. V, J and clone size were drawn from that table, and D and trimming were deduced from the DNA. Of roughly 250,000 clones listed, about 83% are singletons.

The chain employs TRBV20-1 and TRBJ2-5; 8 nucleotides line up with TRBD1. This clonotype was obtained from a human donor in a cohort sampled during active COVID-19. What was sequenced was peripheral blood. This CDR3 is CSARDRETQYF. Written as DNA, the CDR3 is TGCAGTGCGCGGGACAGGGAGACCCAGTACTTC.